These 12 T cell receptor beta chains were sequenced from one sample in a study of blood T cells in healthy people across ages. Through a sample-barcoded 5' primer and a J-beta primer mix, a second PCR was run for roughly 6 to 12 cycles. TCRdb processed the 5' RACE reads anew with MiXCR; each CDR3 protein has one entry. The table lists approximately 1,100,000 distinct CDR3 sequences, 40% to 55% of them singletons, with 15% to 20% in the top ten. The material sequenced was blood. Receptors were obtained from an older woman in good health.

The chain employs TRBV9 and TRBJ2-2, with TRBD1 as a possible D gene (5 bases). CDR3 length: 15 amino acids. The V end was cut by 1 base, the J end by 7 bases, with 14 bases between. CDR1 SGDLS and CDR2 YYNGEE come from the germline V gene. CDR3 nucleotide sequence: TGTGCCAGCAGCGTACTCTCAGGGTTGGGCGGGGAGCTGTTTTTT. It translates to CASSVLSGLGGELFF.

V gene TRBV9 combines with J gene TRBJ2-5; TRBD1 might be the D (6 bases). Germline loops: CDR1 SGDLS, CDR2 YYNGEE. V was pared by 0 bases and J by 5 bases, with 14 bases between. The CDR3 is 15 residues long. CDR3 bases: TGTGCCAGCAGCGTAGATGGACAGATAACGGAGACCCAGTACTTC. The encoded protein is CASSVDGQITETQYF.

The V call is TRBV7-6, the J call TRBJ2-1, with D tentatively TRBD1 (5 bases). The CDR3 has 18 residues. Per the germline V gene, CDR1 is SGHVS and CDR2 is FNYEAQ. Trimming stripped 0 bases from V and 3 bases from J, with 18 bases between. CDR3 coding DNA: TGTGCCAGCAGCTTAGCTCCAGCCGGAGACAGCCTCTACAATGAGCAGTTCTTC. It is translated as CASSLAPAGDSLYNEQFF. Drawing the rest from reference TRBV7-6 and TRBJ2-1, the complete variable domain is GAGVSQSPRYKVTKRGQDVALRCDPISGHVSLYWYRQALGQGPEFLTYFNYEAQQDKSGLPNDRFSAERPEGSISTLTIQRTEQRDSAMYRCASSLAPAGDSLYNEQFFGPGTRLTVL.

CDR3 nucleotides: TGTGCCACCAGTGATTTCGGGGTCATTCAGTACTTC. It is translated as CATSDFGVIQYF. The chain has TRBV24-1 and TRBJ2-4; D possibly corresponds to TRBD2 (5 bases). Germline V gene data show CDR1 as KGHDR and CDR2 as SFDVKD. With 1 base removed from V and 9 bases from J, the gap between germline ends came to 6 bases. This CDR3 is 12 amino acids long.

The chain links TRBV12-3 or TRBV12-4 to TRBJ1-4, with D unresolved. V was clipped by 2 bases and J by 8 bases, with 9 bases between them. The CDR3 has 13 amino acids. This CDR3 is CASSLRGWEKLFF. CDR3 DNA sequence: TGTGCCAGCAGTTTAAGAGGTTGGGAAAAACTGTTTTTT.

There are a few counts of this clonotype. The genes are TRBV6-2 or TRBV6-3 and TRBJ2-7; no definite D call. This CDR3 spans 13 amino acids. V was trimmed by 0 bases and J by 5 bases, leaving 8 bases between them. Germline V gene lookup returns CDR1 MNHEY and CDR2 SVGEGT. In nucleotides, the CDR3 is TGTGCCAGCAGTTACTCTCCCCAAAACGAGCAGTACTTC. This gives the protein CASSYSPQNEQYF.

The chain carries TRBV5-1 and TRBJ2-3; perhaps TRBD2 as D (6 bases). The CDR3 totals 19 residues. Germline values: CDR1 SGHRS, CDR2 YFSETQ. Between the trimmed V and J ends, which lost 4 bases and 4 bases, there was a span of 28 bases. The CDR3 loop reads CASSLYGWVLARDADTQYF. The CDR3 region has the DNA TGCGCCAGCAGCCTGTACGGTTGGGTGCTAGCGCGAGACGCAGATACGCAGTATTTT.

The chain carries TRBV5-1 and TRBJ2-7; D remains unclear. V was clipped by 0 bases and J by 0 bases, with 13 bases between them. Germline CDR1 and CDR2: SGHRS and YFSETQ. The CDR3 is made up of 16 amino acids. In nucleotides, the CDR3 is TGCGCCAGCAGCTTGGATCAGGACCAGGCCTCCTACGAGCAGTACTTC. As protein: CASSLDQDQASYEQYF.

The V and J genes are TRBV4-1 and TRBJ2-1, with TRBD2 matching over 8 bases. Trimming removed 3 bases from V and 8 bases from J; junction bases left unmatched: 15. CDR1 is MGHRA and CDR2 is YSYEKL in the germline V gene. The CDR3 loop spans 17 amino acids. CDR3 amino acids: CASSHEGGTRFRDEQFF. As DNA, the CDR3 is TGCGCCAGCAGCCATGAGGGCGGGACTAGGTTCAGGGATGAGCAGTTCTTC.

A word on this clonotype: A single base separates this from a much larger clone, so it may be a read error. The chain is built from TRBV20-1 and TRBJ2-1; 15 positions match TRBD2. Germline CDR1 DFQATT, CDR2 SNEGSKA (reference sequence). The CDR3 runs 17 residues. The J segment lost 13 bases and the V segment lost 7 bases, leaving 20 bases of the junction unmatched. The CDR3 DNA is TGCAGTGTCGTAGGACTAGCGGGAGGGCTGCGGTTGGAGACCCAGTTCTTC. Residues: CSVVGLAGGLRLETQFF.

The rearrangement joins TRBV29-1 to TRBJ2-1; TRBD2 is a possible D gene (6 bases). The CDR3 runs 12 residues. V was pared by 5 bases and J by 6 bases, with 11 bases between. Germline CDR1 and CDR2: SQVTM and ANQGSEA. This CDR3 is CSVRRGPNEQFF. Written as DNA, the CDR3 is TGCAGCGTTAGGCGGGGCCCCAATGAGCAGTTCTTC.

In this sample, this clonotype turned up many times. At one boundary the junction diverges from the germline segment, which might be a read error. The chain employs TRBV5-1 and TRBJ2-7; 8 bases line up with TRBD2. The CDR3 is made up of 14 amino acids. Germline V gene lookup returns CDR1 SGHRS and CDR2 YFSETQ. CDR3 sequence: CASSQTGGSYEQYF. The CDR3, as DNA: TGTGCCAGCAGCCAAACGGGAGGGTCCTACGAGCAGTACTTC.